Below are 15 T cell receptor beta chains sequenced from a single sample in a study of blood T cell repertoires in COVID-19. Libraries were prepared by immunoSEQ multiplex PCR; TCRdb keeps only in-frame clonotypes and omits some of them. The table has around 89,000 clones, 88% seen once. The sequencing sample was made of peripheral blood. These receptors were collected from a man aged 55 to 70 with acute or convalescent COVID-19.

This chain links TRBV27 with TRBJ2-2; the match to TRBD2 covers 8 bases. Germline V lookup: CDR1 MNHEY, CDR2 SMNVEV (reference sequence). With V trimmed by 6 bases and J by 6 bases, 6 bases remained unmatched. The CDR3 loop spans 14 amino acids. In DNA, the CDR3 is TGTGCCAGCAGACGGGGGGGATATTCCGGGGAGCTGTTTTTT. Its protein product is CASRRGGYSGELFF.

The rearrangement uses TRBV18 and TRBJ2-7; 7 bases line up with TRBD1. The V gene end was trimmed by 5 bases and the J gene end by 5 bases; junction bases not matched to a gene: 6. This CDR3 has 13 amino acids. CDR1 and CDR2 from the germline V gene are KGHSH and LQKENI. Written as DNA, the CDR3 is TGTGCCAGCTCAGTACAGGGGTCGGACGAGCAGTACTTC. It specifies CASSVQGSDEQYF.

This chain connects TRBV7-9 to TRBJ1-2; 12 bases match TRBD1. Germline assignment: CDR1 SEHNR and CDR2 FQNEAQ (reference sequence). There are 15 residues in the CDR3. J was trimmed by 7 bases and V by 2 bases; bases with no gene match: 5. The CDR3 nucleotides are TGTGCCAGCAGCTTACCGGGACAGGGGGCATTTGGCTACACCTTC. Its translation is CASSLPGQGAFGYTF.

CDR3 sequence reads: CASSLAGESSSSFF. The CDR3 DNA follows: TGCGCCAGCAGCTTGGCCGGGGAGTCATCATCTTCTTTCTTT. The rearrangement links TRBV5-1 to TRBJ1-1; D remains unclear. The CDR3 has 14 amino acids. Per the germline V gene, CDR1 is SGHRS and CDR2 is YFSETQ. Trimming left V 0 bases short and J 12 bases short, with 18 bases between.

The V gene is TRBV7-9, the J gene TRBJ1-6; D perhaps matches TRBD1 (5 bases). The CDR3 totals 15 residues. V was pared by 3 bases and J by 8 bases, with 14 bases between. Germline V lookup: CDR1 SEHNR, CDR2 FQNEAQ (reference sequence). CDR3 coding DNA: TGTGCCAGCAGCTTGGGATGGGACTCCCATTCACCCCTCCACTTT. Translation gives CASSLGWDSHSPLHF.

The chain uses TRBV12-3 or TRBV12-4 and TRBJ2-1; D call uncertain. V was shortened by 7 bases and J by 2 bases, with 6 bases between the two germline ends. The CDR3 spans 12 residues. The CDR3 loop is CASTRAYNEQFF. In nucleotides, the CDR3 is TGTGCCAGCACTCGGGCCTACAATGAGCAGTTCTTC.

There are a few counts of this clone. The V gene is TRBV3-1 (or the pseudogene TRBV3-2), the J gene TRBJ1-5, with D unresolved. The CDR3 contains 15 residues. Looked up from germline, CDR1 is LGHDT and CDR2 is YNNKEL (reference sequence). The ends were cut back, 0 bases at V and 2 bases at J, with 8 bases in the middle. CDR3 loop: CASSQDTSRNQPQHF. The CDR3 DNA is TGTGCCAGCAGCCAAGACACATCTCGCAATCAGCCCCAGCATTTT.

The gene calls are TRBV27 and TRBJ1-2; 9 positions match TRBD1. Per germline, CDR1 MNHEY and CDR2 SMNVEV (reference sequence). Trimming cost V 5 bases and J 8 bases; bases outside gene matches: 12. This CDR3 has 15 amino acids. In DNA, the CDR3 is TGTGCCAGCAGTGTTACCGGGACAGGGATGGGCGGCTACACCTTC. Translated, it gives CASSVTGTGMGGYTF.

Points on this clone: Other DNA sequences in this specimen translate into the identical CDR3. The chain is built from TRBV7-8 and TRBJ2-5; no firm D call. V shed 8 bases and J shed 4 bases, with 11 bases lying between them. The CDR3 extends over 12 amino acids. From germline, CDR1 is SGHVS and CDR2 FQNEAQ. The CDR3 DNA reads as TGTGCCAGCTCCTCCCCGTTAGAGACCCAGTACTTC. Translation gives CASSSPLETQYF. The complete variable domain, with remaining parts taken from reference TRBV7-8 and TRBJ2-5, reads GAGVSQSPRYKVAKRGQDVALRCDPISGHVSLFWYQQALGQGPEFLTYFQNEAQLDKSGLPSDRFFAERPEGSVSTLKIQRTQQEDSAVYLCASSSPLETQYFGPGTRLLVL.

The genes are TRBV27 and TRBJ1-6, with 12 bases fitting TRBD1. The J segment lost 0 bases and the V segment lost 8 bases, leaving 8 bases of the junction unmatched. CDR3 length equals 18 residues. Germline values: CDR1 MNHEY, CDR2 SMNVEV (reference sequence). The CDR3 region is CASAGGTGGGSYNSPLHF. DNA for the CDR3: TGTGCCAGCGCTGGGGGGACAGGGGGCGGCTCCTATAATTCACCCCTCCACTTT.

The chain has TRBV6-5 and TRBJ2-3; 8 positions match TRBD1. This CDR3 comprises 15 residues. CDR1 and CDR2 from the germline V gene are MNHEY and SVGAGI. Trimming cost V 7 bases and J 1 base; bases outside gene matches: 7. CDR3 in amino acids: CASIEGDRRTDTQYF. The CDR3 DNA follows: TGTGCCAGCATCGAGGGGGACAGGCGCACAGATACGCAGTATTTT.

This chain links TRBV5-1 with TRBJ2-5, with TRBD1 matching 7 bases. The V gene's germline CDR1 is SGHRS and CDR2 YFSETQ. V trimming: 4 bases; J trimming: 5 bases; junction bases outside the gene matches: 11. This CDR3 spans 15 amino acids. The CDR3 DNA reads TGCGCCAGCAGCACCGGACAGGAGAAGGGGGAGACCCAGTACTTC. It codes for CASSTGQEKGETQYF.

The CDR3 DNA follows: TGTGCCAGCAGAGCATTAGGACTAGGGGGGACAGGGGACTACGAGCAGTACTTC. Its translation: CASRALGLGGTGDYEQYF. The chain couples TRBV27 to TRBJ2-7, with 10 bases fitting TRBD1. Germline CDR1 is MNHEY and CDR2 is SMNVEV (reference sequence). The CDR3 runs 18 residues. V lost 6 bases and J lost 3; bases outside the gene matches: 17.

The rearrangement uses TRBV14 and TRBJ1-1, with 7 nucleotides matching TRBD1. This CDR3 region has 14 residues. V shed 8 bases and J 4 bases; nucleotides not matched to a gene: 10. The germline V gene encodes CDR1 SGHDN and CDR2 FVKESK. CDR3 coding DNA: TGTGCCAGCTCGCACAGGGGTGTGTTCACTGAAGCTTTCTTT. It codes for CASSHRGVFTEAFF. Combining the CDR3 with reference TRBV14 and TRBJ1-1 gives the whole variable domain EAGVTQFPSHSVIEKGQTVTLRCDPISGHDNLYWYRRVMGKEIKFLLHFVKESKQDESGMPNNRFLAERTGGTYSTLKVQPAELEDSGVYFCASSHRGVFTEAFFGQGTRLTVV.

The rearrangement joins TRBV3-1 (or the pseudogene TRBV3-2) to TRBJ1-5; D ambiguous. Per the germline V gene, CDR1 is LGHDT and CDR2 is YNNKEL (reference sequence). The CDR3 totals 16 residues. Trimming stripped 11 bases from V and 0 bases from J, with 20 bases between. CDR3 sequence reads: CASPSIQVLSNQPQHF. CDR3 DNA: TGTGCCTCACCATCAATCCAGGTACTTAGCAATCAGCCCCAGCATTTT.